The present T cell receptor (beta chain) was sequenced within a study of blood T cell repertoires in COVID-19. Looking at the study overall: Sites across the United States, Italy and Spain contributed samples from acute and convalescent COVID-19.

Original data processing: Counts of nucleated cells, estimated from reference gene primer amplification, were obtained. Method: immunoSEQ multiplex PCR; TCRdb's copy keeps in-frame clones and lacks some. The V and J calls and clone size are taken from that table; D and trimming were inferred from the DNA. Among some 100,000 clones, approximately 85% were seen once, and the ten largest hold under 7%. The germline CDR1 and CDR2 sequences are SGHVS and FQNEAQ. The CDR3 spans 15 residues. V dropped 5 bases and J dropped 1; count of bases not matched to a gene: 3. The receptor comes from a woman aged 55-75 years with acute or convalescent COVID-19. The sample was peripheral blood. This chain joins TRBV7-8 and TRBJ2-2, with 8 nucleotides matching TRBD2. The CDR3 DNA follows: TGTGCCAGCAGCCGGACTAGCAGGAACACCGGGGAGCTGTTTTTT. This sequence encodes CASSRTSRNTGELFF.